A single T cell receptor (beta chain) is shown here with its context. The sample originates from a study of T cell changes during pregnancy in multiple sclerosis. The V and J ends lost 0 bases and 13 bases respectively, with 16 bases between them. This CDR3 is built from 14 residues. Germline V gives CDR1 MNHEY, CDR2 SVGAGI. Generated by immunoSEQ multiplex PCR, the TCRdb table keeps only in-frame clones and is missing some. The data show 50,000 to 60,000 clones, roughly nine tenths seen once. This TCR came from a female donor with multiple sclerosis, enrolled in a pregnancy study. The specimen was CD4+ T cells from peripheral blood mononuclear cells, collected in the first trimester of pregnancy. The chain uses TRBV6-5 and TRBJ2-4, with D uncertain. Here the CDR3 reads CASSYSRHPPLQYF. CDR3 in DNA: TGTGCCAGCAGTTACTCCAGACACCCCCCTCTGCAGTACTTC.